This paragraph reports one T cell receptor (beta chain). This record belongs to a study of blood T cell repertoires in COVID-19. About the research overall: Acute and convalescent COVID-19 specimens originated in the United States, Italy and Spain.

This CDR3 comprises 15 residues. V was pared by 2 bases and J by 0 bases, with 4 bases of the junction left unmatched. Germline V lookup: CDR1 MNHEY, CDR2 SVGAGI. Here immunoSEQ multiplex PCR was the method, and the copy in TCRdb shows in-frame clones only, minus some. The sample holds 200,000 to 250,000 clones, 80% to 90% seen once. Sequencing was performed on peripheral blood. The V and J genes are TRBV6-5 and TRBJ2-7, with 7 bases that match TRBD1. This TCR was recovered from a woman aged 80 or older with active or convalescent COVID-19. The CDR3 loop is CASSYGDSYSYEQYF. The CDR3, as DNA: TGTGCCAGCAGTTACGGGGACAGCTACTCCTACGAGCAGTACTTC.